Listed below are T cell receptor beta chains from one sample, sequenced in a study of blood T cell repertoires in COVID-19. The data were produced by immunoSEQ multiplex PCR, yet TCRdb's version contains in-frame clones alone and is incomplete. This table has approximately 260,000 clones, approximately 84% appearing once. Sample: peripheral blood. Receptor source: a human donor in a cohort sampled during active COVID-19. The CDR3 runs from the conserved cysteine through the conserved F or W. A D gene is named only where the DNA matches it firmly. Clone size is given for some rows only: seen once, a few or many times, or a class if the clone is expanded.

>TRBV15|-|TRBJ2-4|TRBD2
TGTGCCACCAGCAGAGACCCGACTAGCGGGCGGAAAAACATTCAGTACTTC
CATSRDPTSGRKNIQYF
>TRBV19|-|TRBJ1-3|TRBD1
TGTGCCAGTAGTATGATTGGAGGGACAGGGGTTGGAAACACCATATATTTT
CASSMIGGTGVGNTIYF
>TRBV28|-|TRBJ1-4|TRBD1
TGTGCCAGCAGTTCTCCCGGGACAGACAGTAATGAAAAACTGTTTTTT
CASSSPGTDSNEKLFF
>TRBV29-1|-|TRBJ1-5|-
TGCAGCGCCCCTGGCCCTAGTCAGCCCCAGCATTTT
CSAPGPSQPQHF
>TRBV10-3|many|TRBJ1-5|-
TGTGCCATCAGTGAAGGCAGGGAGGGCAATCAGCCCCAGCATTTT
CAISEGREGNQPQHF
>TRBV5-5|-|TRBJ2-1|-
TGTGCCAGCGATCAGGGGTCAAGTGAGCAGTTCTTC
CASDQGSSEQFF
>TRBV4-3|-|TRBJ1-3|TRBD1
TGCGCCAGCAGCCAAGGACAGGGGGTCGGAAACACCATATATTTT
CASSQGQGVGNTIYF
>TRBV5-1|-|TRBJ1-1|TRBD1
TGCGCCAGCAGCCGACAGGGGCTGAACACTGAAGCTTTCTTT
CASSRQGLNTEAFF
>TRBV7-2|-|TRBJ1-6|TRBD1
TGTGCCAGCGGGCGGGACAGTAACTCACCCCTCCACTTT
CASGRDSNSPLHF
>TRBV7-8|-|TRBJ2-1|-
TGTGCCAGCAGCCCCGGTAGCTCCTACAATGAGCAGTTCTTC
CASSPGSSYNEQFF
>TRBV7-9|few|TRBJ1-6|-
TGTGCCAGCAGCTTAGCGCAGGAATCTTCACCCCTCCACTTT
CASSLAQESSPLHF
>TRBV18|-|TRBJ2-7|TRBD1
TGTGCCAGCTCACTCGGGACAGGGACATACGAGCAGTACTTC
CASSLGTGTYEQYF
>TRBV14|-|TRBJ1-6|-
TGTGCCAGCAGCCAAGATCGCCGGTTACCCCTCCACTTT
CASSQDRRLPLHF
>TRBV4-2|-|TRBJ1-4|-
TGTGCCAGCAGCCAAGAGGCGGGGGCAGGGGAAAAACTGTTTTTT
CASSQEAGAGEKLFF
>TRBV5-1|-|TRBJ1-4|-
TGCGCCAGCAGCATCTCCGGGAAGCCAACTAATGAAAAACTGTTTTTT
CASSISGKPTNEKLFF
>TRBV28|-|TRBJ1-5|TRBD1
TGTGCCAGCTTTACAGGGGATCAGCCCCAGCATTTT
CASFTGDQPQHF
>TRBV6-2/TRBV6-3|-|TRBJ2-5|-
TGTGCCAGCAGTTACTCTAGATGGACAGGCGTCGAGGGAGGCCAAGAGACCCAGTACTTC
CASSYSRWTGVEGGQETQYF
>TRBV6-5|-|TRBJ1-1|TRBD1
TGTGCCAGCAGTTACACCGCCCCGCGGACAGGTACCGAAGCTTTCTTT
CASSYTAPRTGTEAFF
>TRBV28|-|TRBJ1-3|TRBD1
TGTGCCAGCAGAGGACAGGGAAGGAGGGCTGGAAACACCATATATTTT
CASRGQGRRAGNTIYF
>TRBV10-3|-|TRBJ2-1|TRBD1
TGTGCCATCAGAGGACAGGGGGCCTACAATGAGCAGTTCTTC
CAIRGQGAYNEQFF
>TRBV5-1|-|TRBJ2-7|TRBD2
TGCGCCAGCAGCTTGGCAGCGGGATTTGCCCACGAGCAGTACTTC
CASSLAAGFAHEQYF
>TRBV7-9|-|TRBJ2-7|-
TGTGCCAGCAGCTTTTCAGGGTCCGAGCAGTACTTC
CASSFSGSEQYF
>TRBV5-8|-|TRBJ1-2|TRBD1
TGTGCCAGCAGCTTTCGGACAGGGGGACCCTATGGCTACACCTTC
CASSFRTGGPYGYTF
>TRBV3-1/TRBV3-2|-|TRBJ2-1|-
TGTGCCAGCAGCCCCCCCAGGGGTGAAAGGGAGCAGTTCTTC
CASSPPRGEREQFF
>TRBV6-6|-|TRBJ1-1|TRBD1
TGTGCCACACGACAGGGGGTGGAGATGCGAGCTTTCTTT
CATRQGVEMRAFF